Sequencing of this TCR beta chain was carried out in a study of OX40 agonist ivuxolimab in advanced cancers. Study in general: Six ivuxolimab dose levels, 0.01 to 10 mg/kg, were given intravenously every 2 weeks. Patients assigned to dose escalation were diagnosed with hepatocellular carcinoma, melanoma, renal cell or head and neck cancer. It was permissible to have had prior anti-PD-1, anti-PD-L1 or anti-CTLA-4 therapy, and approximately 38% had some. Overall study findings and caveats: CD8+ T cells showed, on average, more clonal expansion than CD4+ cells.

Data came from immunoSEQ multiplex PCR; TCRdb stores just in-frame clones and leaves some out. The data hold around 37,000 clones, with 82% observed a single time. The CDR3 runs 13 residues. V was clipped by 3 bases and J by 2 bases, with 8 bases between them. CDR1 SGHTA and CDR2 FQGNSA come from the germline V gene. Details on this clone: Antigen specificity is unknown.

The chain couples TRBV7-2 to TRBJ2-7; TRBD2 is a possible D gene (6 bases). The sample here was CD4+ or CD8+ T cells sorted from blood, taken in a trial of the OX40 agonist ivuxolimab. The receptor was derived from an adult with an advanced solid tumor such as melanoma, head and neck, liver or kidney cancer. CDR3 sequence (DNA): TGTGCCAGCAGCTTGGGGACTCCCTACGAGCAGTACTTC. This encodes CASSLGTPYEQYF.